This T cell receptor beta chain was retrieved from a study of T cells in Graves' hyperthyroidism and ophthalmopathy (dated by TCRdb to the late 2010s). A note on the overall study: Peripheral blood samples were taken at initial diagnosis, before any treatment was given. To identify distinguishing TCR V-J signatures, a discovery cohort of 95 to 100 patients was used, comprising 43 with Graves' ophthalmopathy and under 60 with stable Graves' hyperthyroidism. The paper reports TCR Vbeta CDR3 sequencing of 130 to 150 peripheral blood samples: fewer than 50 ophthalmopathy, approximately 74 hyperthyroidism and around 17 progressor patients. After blood sampling, hyperthyroidism patients were treated with methimazole at a starting dose of 30 mg daily, and ophthalmopathy patients were treated with high-dose intravenous methylprednisolone. In addition, the study compared T-cell repertoires in thyroid tissue and in blood from five to seven Graves' hyperthyroidism patients. The 75 to 100 discovery patients were randomly divided into training and test sets at a 7:3 ratio. An independent validation cohort of around 19 hyperthyroidism patients and more than 15 patients who later progressed to ophthalmopathy tested prospective prediction of ophthalmopathy. Study-wide findings and limitations: Most expanded thyroid clonotypes (frequency above 0.001) were also found in blood, which suggests that blood repertoires may mirror thyroid immune responses. No statistical method was used to set the sample size in advance, and investigators knew the group allocation. In validation, the model predicted progression to ophthalmopathy a median of roughly 6.5 months before onset, with over 55% sensitivity and nearly 75% specificity. A 13 V-J signature model separated ophthalmopathy from stable hyperthyroidism, with around 90% sensitivity and roughly 84% specificity in cross-validation and 80%/75% in testing.

CDR1 and CDR2 are read off the germline V gene as SGHRS and YFSETQ. Inclusive of the bounding cysteine and phenylalanine, the CDR3 is 14 residues long. Kept here is only the CDR3 DNA, which spans 42 bases and is read in frame from base 1. For this chain, trimming is 4 bases at the V end and 7 bases at the J end, and the number of junction bases without a gene match is 8. In the ophthalmopathy patients, disease was moderately to severely active, with a Clinical Activity Score of 3 or more, a NOSPECS grade of 4 or more, and a duration of less than 3 months. Patients with uncontrolled infections, other autoimmune diseases, pregnancy or lactation were excluded. Diagnoses were established on the basis of clinical symptoms, serum thyroxine and TRAb, thyroid ultrasound, and orbital computed tomography. Ficoll-Paque density gradient centrifugation was used to isolate PBMCs from around 10 ml of fresh peripheral blood. Total RNA was extracted with Trizol reagent, and quality was checked on an Agilent 2100 Bioanalyzer.

This clonotype was recorded many times. Its antigen is not yet known. Per-base qualities were not stored, and no clone one base away is much larger. The TCR beta CDR3 regions were amplified from RNA transcripts. A first-round RT-PCR of the TCR CDR3 used the HTBI primer set with the Qiagen OneStep RT-PCR kit. A second multiplex PCR round built the libraries, followed by size selection and purification. The libraries were sequenced on an Illumina HiSeq2000 using paired-end 100 bp reads. The authors' analysis ran thus. SOAPnuke was used to process the raw data, removing reads that contained adapters or uncalled bases, had a mean Phred below 15, or lacked an exact match to the constant primer or identifier. High-quality paired reads were merged using COPE v1.2.5, and each unique nucleotide sequence was defined as a clonotype. MiTCR v1.1 was used to align the clonotypes against IMGT TRBV, TRBD and TRBJ reference segments. The analysis included only V-J combinations with a frequency above 0.0001, which together covered 99.2% of the repertoires. The TCS score was defined as the ratio of F50 (clonal expansion) to E x V (chaos), calculated using BLOSUM62-based TCRdist between CDR3 peptides within each V-J. Welch's t-statistics and random forest reduced approximately 520 V-J features to fewer than 15, which were used in a naive Bayes classifier (R e1071). Using fastp at Q25 and MiXCR, TCRdb reprocessed the public reads and kept productive beta chains. Rows matching on CDR3 protein sequence are summarized as one entry with the most common DNA and genes. These V and J calls derive from TCRdb rather than the authors' analysis. The table for this sample lists about 400,000 distinct CDR3 sequences; around 15% of them were counted only once. Around 30% of the sample lies in the top ten.

Sample: blood. The chain is encoded by TRBV5-1 joined to TRBJ2-1; 7 bases in between match TRBD1. The clonotype originates from a man aged 50 or older with Graves' ophthalmopathy. The sequenced DNA is TGCGCCAGCAGCGAGCAGGGGGTGTGGAATGAGCAGTTCTTC. Its coded protein is CASSEQGVWNEQFF.